This entry lists 10 T cell receptor beta chains sequenced from one sample in a study of siplizumab effects on memory and regulatory T cells. The repertoire was sequenced with immunoSEQ multiplex PCR; TCRdb's copy has only in-frame clones and lacks some. The table records 100,000 to 110,000 clones, around 92% of them present only once. Sequenced input: CD4+ T cells sorted from blood. All receptors come from a human donor in good health.

The CDR3 protein is CASSLTGTSVSNEQFF. The DNA of the CDR3 is TGCGCCAGCAGCCTTACCGGGACTAGCGTCAGTAATGAGCAGTTCTTC. The chain carries TRBV5-1 and TRBJ2-1; 10 bases match TRBD2. Germline CDR1 SGHRS, CDR2 YFSETQ. Trimming cost V 4 bases and J 7 bases; bases outside gene matches: 11. The CDR3 has 16 amino acids.

This chain links TRBV2 with TRBJ1-4; no firm D call. CDR1 and CDR2 from the germline V gene are SNHLY and FYNNEI. Between the trimmed V and J ends, which lost 4 bases and 3 bases, there was a span of 21 bases. This CDR3 region has 18 residues. CDR3 in amino acids: CASSVAGFLLVANEKLFF. The CDR3 DNA is TGTGCCAGCAGTGTAGCAGGTTTCCTTCTTGTAGCTAATGAAAAACTGTTTTTT.

This chain's CDR3 is CASSTPTGQREKLFF. CDR3 in DNA: TGTGCCAGTAGTACCCCGACAGGGCAGAGAGAAAAACTGTTTTTT. The chain carries TRBV19 and TRBJ1-4; TRBD1 aligns across 7 bases. Germline assignment: CDR1 LNHDA and CDR2 SQIVND (reference sequence). The CDR3 loop spans 15 amino acids. The V segment lost 4 bases and the J segment 8 bases; nucleotides outside the gene matches: 10.

V usage is TRBV7-9 and J usage is TRBJ1-4; D is ambiguous. The germline V gene has CDR1 SEHNR and CDR2 FQNEAQ (reference sequence). The CDR3 extends over 15 amino acids. V dropped 0 bases and J dropped 5 bases, with 10 bases sitting between them. DNA of the CDR3: TGTGCCAGCAGCTTAGCCCGTAGCCAGAATGAAAAACTGTTTTTT. Amino acid sequence: CASSLARSQNEKLFF.

This clone was detected once. DNA of the CDR3: TGTGCCAGTAGTATATGGGGGGCTTATAGCAATCAGCCCCAGCATTTT. Protein sequence: CASSIWGAYSNQPQHF. The V and J genes are TRBV19 and TRBJ1-5; D may be TRBD1 (6 bases). From germline, CDR1 is LNHDA and CDR2 SQIVND (reference sequence). The CDR3 has 16 amino acids. V lost 2 bases and J lost 0, with 11 bases in between.

The rearrangement uses TRBV7-2 and TRBJ2-4; 15 bases line up with TRBD2. Germline CDR1 SGHTA, CDR2 FQGNSA. This CDR3 has 19 residues. With 2 bases clipped from V and 2 bases from J, the junction kept 7 bases outside the gene matches. The CDR3 reads CASSLSGTSGGRTKNIQYF. CDR3 nucleotides: TGTGCCAGCAGCTTATCCGGGACTAGCGGGGGGAGGACCAAAAACATTCAGTACTTC. Variable domain in full (rest from reference TRBV7-2 and TRBJ2-4): GAGVSQSPSNKVTEKGKDVELRCDPISGHTALYWYRQSLGQGLEFLIYFQGNSAPDKSGLPSDRFSAERTGGSVSTLTIQRTQQEDSAVYLCASSLSGTSGGRTKNIQYFGAGTRLSVL.

The DNA for the CDR3 is TGTGCCAGTAGTGTACAGGGGTCAAATGAAAAACTGTTTTTT. Protein sequence: CASSVQGSNEKLFF. V usage is TRBV19 and J usage is TRBJ1-4; TRBD1 agrees at 7 bases. In germline, CDR1 is LNHDA, CDR2 SQIVND (reference sequence). The V and J ends lost 5 bases and 5 bases, in that order; junction bases with no gene match: 5. The CDR3 is 14 residues long.

This clone has more than one count but fewer than ten. J is TRBJ1-2 and V is TRBV5-1; TRBD1 matches 8 bases. Trimming at V came to 2 bases and at J to 2 bases, leaving 8 bases not matched to a gene. Germline V CDR1 and CDR2: SGHRS, YFSETQ. This CDR3 has 16 amino acids. In DNA, the CDR3 is TGCGCCAGCAGCTTAGGACAGGGTTGGCCAAACTATGGCTACACCTTC. Protein sequence: CASSLGQGWPNYGYTF.

This chain links TRBV30 with TRBJ2-6; 10 bases agree with TRBD1. Per the germline V gene, CDR1 is GTSNPN and CDR2 is SVGIG (reference sequence). Trimming cost V 3 bases and J 0 bases; bases outside gene matches: 2. The CDR3 consists of 16 residues. CDR3 bases: TGTGCCTGGAGCGGGACAGGGGACTCTGGGGCCAACGTCCTGACTTTC. Its protein is CAWSGTGDSGANVLTF.

V gene TRBV11-2 combines with J gene TRBJ2-6; 7 bases are a match to TRBD1. The CDR3 covers 12 residues. The J segment lost 12 bases and the V segment lost 3 bases, leaving 2 bases of the junction unmatched. From germline, CDR1 is SGHAT and CDR2 FQNNGV. The CDR3 DNA follows: TGTGCCAGCAGCTTCACAGGGGCCGTCCTGACTTTC. It encodes CASSFTGAVLTF.